Listed here are 30 T cell receptor beta chains from one sample, sequenced in a study of identical twins. A single record per CDR3 protein comes from TCRdb applying MiXCR to the 5' RACE reads. The table lists 350,000 or so distinct CDR3 sequences, approximately 13% of them singletons. These data were likewise used in another study, on yellow fever vaccine responses in identical twins.

The sample taken for sequencing was CD8+ T cells sorted from blood. The receptors shown here come from a woman under 30 in good health.

This clonotype has only a few counts. The chain uses TRBV6-1 and TRBJ2-3; D might be TRBD2 (6 bases). V lost 6 bases, J lost 1 base, and 11 bases lay in between. The CDR3 consists of 14 residues. CDR1 and CDR2 from the germline V gene are MNHNS and SASEGT. CDR3 protein: CASRRRDGTDTQYF. The CDR3 region has the DNA TGTGCCAGCAGGAGGCGGGACGGCACAGATACGCAGTATTTT.

V and J are TRBV12-3 or TRBV12-4 and TRBJ2-1; 9 positions match TRBD1. The CDR3 runs to 15 residues. The trim removed 7 bases at V and 10 bases at J, leaving 14 bases unmatched. CDR3 coding DNA: TGTGCCAGCACCGAAGGACAGGGGAGTTCTTTGGAGCAGTTCTTC. Protein sequence: CASTEGQGSSLEQFF.

This clonotype was recorded at least ten times. The CDR3 DNA sequence: TGTGCCAGCAGTCCGTCTGGGGCCAACGTCCTGACTTTC. Amino acids: CASSPSGANVLTF. The chain carries TRBV12-3 or TRBV12-4 and TRBJ2-6; D not certain. V lost 5 bases, J lost 1 base, and 3 bases lay in between. The CDR3 spans 13 residues.

J is TRBJ1-1 and V is TRBV29-1; no definite D call. The ends were cut back, 4 bases at V and 10 bases at J, with 7 bases in the middle. Germline CDR1 and CDR2: SQVTM and ANQGSEA. This CDR3 spans 9 amino acids. CDR3 in DNA: TGCAGCGTTGGAGATGGAGCTTTCTTT. Residues: CSVGDGAFF.

The chain recombines TRBV6-2 or TRBV6-3 with TRBJ2-6; the D is unclear. Deletions cut 0 bases from V and 1 base from J, with 7 bases between. CDR3 size: 16 residues. Germline assignment: CDR1 MNHEY and CDR2 SVGEGT. Here the CDR3 reads CASSYSTESGANVLTF. The CDR3 region has the DNA TGTGCCAGCAGTTACTCGACGGAGTCTGGGGCCAACGTCCTGACTTTC.

The chain couples TRBV20-1 to TRBJ2-5; 8 positions agree with TRBD1. V was clipped by 3 bases and J by 4 bases; unmatched bases: 10. This CDR3 has 15 residues. Germline CDR1 and CDR2: DFQATT and SNEGSKA (reference sequence). This chain's CDR3 is CSARTGEDERETQYF. The CDR3 DNA is TGCAGTGCTAGGACAGGGGAGGACGAGAGAGAGACCCAGTACTTC.

This clonotype has more than one count but fewer than ten. The V and J genes are TRBV4-1 and TRBJ2-3; either TRBD1 or TRBD2 may supply D (5 bases each). The CDR3 runs 18 residues. V lost 0 bases and J 2 bases, leaving 18 bases between the germline ends. CDR1 MGHRA and CDR2 YSYEKL come from the germline V gene. The DNA of the CDR3 is TGCGCCAGCAGCCAAGATACCGGGACCAATGTCGACACAGATACGCAGTATTTT. This codes for CASSQDTGTNVDTDTQYF.

This clonotype was recorded many times. The chain carries TRBV13 and TRBJ2-1; 10 bases agree with TRBD1. J gave up 3 bases and V 5 bases, and 4 bases lay outside the gene matches. The CDR3 has 15 residues. The V gene's germline CDR1 is PRHDT and CDR2 FYEKMQ (reference sequence). The CDR3 coding sequence is TGTGCCAGCAGCCCAGGGGACAGGGGCTACAATGAGCAGTTCTTC. Its translation: CASSPGDRGYNEQFF.

In this sample, this clonotype turned up a few times. The rearrangement links TRBV2 to TRBJ2-7, with 7 bases aligning to TRBD2. Germline V lookup: CDR1 SNHLY, CDR2 FYNNEI. The CDR3 runs 16 residues. Losses at the gene ends were 2 bases for V and 2 bases for J; bases not matched to a gene: 9. CDR3 DNA: TGTGCCAGCAGTGAAAGATGGGGGACTACCCCCTACGAGCAGTACTTC. Translation: CASSERWGTTPYEQYF.

The V call is TRBV4-2, the J call TRBJ2-4; TRBD2 agrees at 8 bases. The J segment lost 8 bases and the V segment lost 4 bases, leaving 4 bases of the junction unmatched. Germline V lookup: CDR1 LGHNA, CDR2 YNFKEQ. This CDR3 comprises 13 residues. CDR3 residues: CASSRVAGYIQYF. In DNA form, the CDR3 reads TGTGCCAGCAGCCGAGTAGCGGGATACATTCAGTACTTC.

The chain recombines TRBV20-1 with TRBJ2-5; D gene ambiguous. From germline, CDR1 is DFQATT and CDR2 SNEGSKA (reference sequence). The CDR3 length is 13 residues. V dropped 1 base and J dropped 0 bases, with 6 bases sitting between them. The CDR3 DNA follows: TGCAGTGCTAGAGCCCCGTACCAAGAGACCCAGTACTTC. Translation gives CSARAPYQETQYF.

The DNA of the CDR3 is TGTGCCAGCAGTTACTTCCGCTCCTACGAGCAGTACTTC. Translation: CASSYFRSYEQYF. The V gene is TRBV6-2 or TRBV6-3, the J gene TRBJ2-7; D remains ambiguous. The CDR3 totals 13 residues. Trimming took off 1 base at V and 0 bases at J, with 4 bases between the two ends. The germline CDR1 and CDR2 sequences are MNHEY and SVGEGT.

Many counts were recorded for this clonotype. V usage is TRBV6-2 or TRBV6-3 and J usage is TRBJ2-7, with D unclear. V lost 3 bases, J lost 3 bases, and 12 bases lay in between. The germline V gene has CDR1 MNHEY and CDR2 SVGEGT. The CDR3 covers 14 residues. The CDR3 nucleotides are TGTGCCAGCAGTTATCCGGTTTCGAGCTACGAGCAGTACGTC. Translated, it gives CASSYPVSSYEQYV.

V and J are TRBV28 and TRBJ1-2; no clear D gene. V lost 3 bases and J 2 bases, leaving 13 bases between the germline ends. CDR3 size: 15 residues. The V gene's germline CDR1 is MDHEN and CDR2 SYDVKM. CDR3 coding DNA: TGTGCCAGCAGTTTTTCCCGGCGGGGAAACTATGGCTACACCTTC. Its translation is CASSFSRRGNYGYTF.

The genes are TRBV7-7 and TRBJ2-5; weak D call: TRBD2 (6 bases). V was shortened by 5 bases and J by 5 bases, with 9 bases between the two germline ends. The CDR3 is 12 amino acids. Germline CDR1 and CDR2: SSHAT and FNYEAQ (reference sequence). CDR3 bases: TGTGCCAGCAGCCGACGGGGGGAGACCCAGTACTTC. This codes for CASSRRGETQYF.

The chain uses TRBV12-3 or TRBV12-4 and TRBJ2-1; 7 bases are shared with TRBD2. The trim removed 3 bases at V and 0 bases at J, leaving 5 bases unmatched. This CDR3 spans 16 amino acids. The CDR3 DNA is TGTGCCAGCAGTTTCCGACTAGCCGACTCCTACAATGAGCAGTTCTTC. Encoded protein: CASSFRLADSYNEQFF.

This clonotype was seen a handful of times. The V gene is TRBV2, the J gene TRBJ2-1; 14 bases agree with TRBD2. Germline V gene lookup returns CDR1 SNHLY and CDR2 FYNNEI. This CDR3 has 15 amino acids. V was pared by 6 bases and J by 9 bases, with 7 bases of the junction left unmatched. The CDR3 here is CASRGTSGRFGEQFF. Written as DNA, the CDR3 is TGTGCCAGCAGGGGGACTAGCGGGAGATTCGGTGAGCAGTTCTTC.

The chain links TRBV6-5 to TRBJ1-2; D possibly corresponds to TRBD1 (6 bases). CDR1 and CDR2 from the germline V gene are MNHEY and SVGAGI. The length of the CDR3 is 15 residues. V was clipped by 2 bases and J by 4 bases, with 14 bases between them. For the CDR3, the DNA is TGTGCCAGCAGTTACGGGCAGGGGCTCGGCTATGGCTACACCTTC. It yields the protein CASSYGQGLGYGYTF.

This clonotype occurred a few times. The rearrangement uses TRBV7-9 and TRBJ2-7, with 8 bases lining up with TRBD1. The CDR3 is 12 residues long. Per the germline V gene, CDR1 is SEHNR and CDR2 is FQNEAQ (reference sequence). V lost 5 bases, J lost 5 bases, and 2 bases stayed unmatched. CDR3 DNA sequence: TGTGCCAGCAGCGTGACAGGGGACGAGCAGTACTTC. Protein sequence: CASSVTGDEQYF.

This clonotype has a count of ten or more. This chain links TRBV5-1 with TRBJ2-1, with 13 bases fitting TRBD2. Trimming at V came to 0 bases and at J to 7 bases, leaving 1 base not matched to a gene. Germline V gives CDR1 SGHRS, CDR2 YFSETQ. This CDR3 contains 15 residues. The DNA for the CDR3 is TGCGCCAGCAGCTTGGAACTAGCGGGAGGGAATGAGCAGTTCTTC. Protein: CASSLELAGGNEQFF.

The chain couples TRBV6-4 to TRBJ1-2; the match to TRBD1 covers 11 bases. V gave up 0 bases and J gave up 7 bases; unmatched junction bases: 4. CDR1 and CDR2 (germline): MRHNA, SNTAGT. This CDR3 has 15 amino acids. The CDR3 reads CASSDSVGTGGGYTF. The CDR3 DNA reads as TGTGCCAGCAGTGACTCTGTCGGGACAGGGGGTGGCTACACCTTC.

The chain recombines TRBV29-1 with TRBJ2-5, with TRBD2 identical over 8 bases. The CDR3 is 12 amino acids. Germline-derived CDR1 and CDR2 are SQVTM and ANQGSEA. J lost 5 bases, V lost 4 bases, and 3 bases had no gene match. CDR3 in DNA: TGCAGCGTTGCTTCGGGGGGGGAGACCCAGTACTTC. Protein: CSVASGGETQYF.

In this sample, this clonotype turned up a few times. The chain carries TRBV20-1 and TRBJ2-3, with 8 bases fitting TRBD2. Germline CDR1 reads DFQATT; CDR2 reads SNEGSKA (reference sequence). The CDR3 loop spans 13 amino acids. Losses at the gene ends were 5 bases for V and 4 bases for J; bases not matched to a gene: 5. CDR3 bases: TGCAGTGCTTGGGCGGGGGGCGCAGATACGCAGTATTTT. Encoded protein: CSAWAGGADTQYF.

This clonotype was seen repeatedly, ten times or more. Here the CDR3 DNA reads TGTGCCAGCAGCTTTCGGCGGGAGCGAGGTGAGCAGTTCTTC. Protein: CASSFRRERGEQFF. J is TRBJ2-1 and V is TRBV13; 7 nucleotides agree with TRBD2. From germline, CDR1 is PRHDT and CDR2 FYEKMQ (reference sequence). The CDR3 is 14 amino acids. V trimming: 3 bases; J trimming: 9 bases; junction bases outside the gene matches: 8.

Only a few counts were recorded for this clonotype. The rearrangement uses TRBV10-3 and TRBJ1-5; 8 nucleotides match TRBD1. This CDR3 contains 16 residues. With 0 bases clipped from V and 1 base from J, the junction kept 2 bases outside the gene matches. Germline V gene data show CDR1 as ENHRY and CDR2 as SYGVKD. CDR3 sequence reads: CAISESRTGSNQPQHF. The CDR3 region has the DNA TGTGCCATCAGTGAGTCTCGGACAGGGAGCAATCAGCCCCAGCATTTT.

The V and J genes are TRBV20-1 and TRBJ1-5; no clear D. The CDR3 extends over 14 amino acids. Germline-derived CDR1 and CDR2 are DFQATT and SNEGSKA (reference sequence). The V gene lost 0 bases and the J gene lost 6 bases, with 12 bases spanning the gap. CDR3 loop: CSARDLPESQPQHF. The CDR3 DNA sequence: TGCAGTGCTAGAGACCTACCGGAATCTCAGCCCCAGCATTTT.

V gene TRBV7-9 combines with J gene TRBJ2-5; a possible D gene is TRBD1 (6 bases). Germline CDR1 is SEHNR and CDR2 is FQNEAQ (reference sequence). The germline V and J ends were trimmed by 4 bases and 2 bases, with 11 bases remaining between them. The CDR3 spans 14 residues. The CDR3 here is CASSSDSQQETQYF. The CDR3 bases are TGTGCCAGCAGCTCGGACAGTCAGCAAGAGACCCAGTACTTC.

The chain links TRBV19 to TRBJ2-1; D unclear. Germline V CDR1 and CDR2: LNHDA, SQIVND (reference sequence). V lost 5 bases and J 12 bases, leaving 14 bases between the germline ends. The CDR3 sequence is 12 residues long. In nucleotides, the CDR3 is TGTGCCAGTAGTCCTACGGGCTCAGGGCAGTTCTTC. Protein: CASSPTGSGQFF.

This clonotype has only a few counts. The chain uses TRBV10-1 and TRBJ2-1; 7 nucleotides agree with TRBD2. J gave up 1 base and V 4 bases, and 7 bases lay outside the gene matches. Germline loops: CDR1 WNHNN, CDR2 SYGVQD (reference sequence). CDR3 length: 16 residues. The CDR3 sequence: CASSGGTTVSYNEQFF. The CDR3 region has the DNA TGCGCCAGCAGTGGGGGGACTACAGTTTCCTACAATGAGCAGTTCTTC.

This clonotype came up many times. CDR3 nucleotides: TGCAGCGCCTACGGGAGTTCCAACGAGCAGTACTTC. Amino acids: CSAYGSSNEQYF. This chain links TRBV29-1 with TRBJ2-7; tentatively, D is TRBD2 (6 bases). The V end lost 7 bases, the J end lost 5 bases, and 15 bases lay between the germline ends. Germline assignment: CDR1 SQVTM and CDR2 ANQGSEA. The CDR3 is made up of 12 amino acids.